These 26 T cell receptor beta chains originate from one sample sequenced in a study of T cell repertoires in cytomegalovirus infection. TCRdb used MiXCR to reprocess the reads, holding one entry per CDR3 protein. The sample lists around 450,000 distinct CDR3 sequences, roughly 30% occurring once. The sequencing sample was made of PBMCs. Source of these receptors: a human donor in good health (CMV status not recorded). Some clones in this sample may be carry-over from other donors' samples.

A few counts support this clonotype. The V gene is TRBV20-1, the J gene TRBJ2-2; 9 bases line up with TRBD2. The germline CDR1 and CDR2 sequences are DFQATT and SNEGSKA (reference sequence). The CDR3 is made up of 17 amino acids. Losses at the gene ends were 6 bases for V and 7 bases for J; bases not matched to a gene: 18. Here the CDR3 reads CSAHPQLAGTRIGELFF. The DNA for the CDR3 is TGCAGTGCCCACCCCCAACTAGCGGGTACCAGGATCGGGGAGCTGTTTTTT.

A note on this clonotype: This may stem from a read error, because a much larger clone lies one nucleotide away. The rearrangement joins TRBV6-4 to TRBJ2-4, with D tentatively TRBD2 (7 bases). The CDR3 spans 14 residues. Trimming left V 6 bases short and J 2 bases short, with 11 bases between. Germline V CDR1 and CDR2: MRHNA, SNTAGT. The CDR3 nucleotides are TGTGCCAGCAGGGGGGGGGGGCCCAAAAACATTCAGTACTTC. Translated: CASRGGGPKNIQYF.

This clonotype was counted a few times. This rearrangement joins TRBV7-9 to TRBJ2-5; a weak D match, TRBD2 (5 bases). The CDR3 covers 18 residues. The germline V and J ends were trimmed by 0 bases and 6 bases, with 23 bases remaining between them. Germline values: CDR1 SEHNR, CDR2 FQNEAQ (reference sequence). The CDR3 DNA follows: TGTGCCAGCAGCTTAGCTGTCCGAGCGGCGGAGTTGGAGAAGACCCAGTACTTC. Its protein product is CASSLAVRAAELEKTQYF.

As concerns this clonotype: Since the CDR3 does not end with the conserved phenylalanine or tryptophan, this likely comes from a read error. This chain links TRBV10-3 with TRBJ2-7; 7 bases fit TRBD2. V lost 2 bases, J lost 2 bases, and 6 bases stayed unmatched. CDR3 length: 15 residues. Germline-derived CDR1 and CDR2 are ENHRY and SYGVKD. The CDR3 loop is CAISERAGLAYEQYL. The CDR3 bases are TGTGCCATCAGTGAGAGGGCTGGACTAGCCTACGAGCAGTACTTA.

This clonotype has just a few counts. The J gene is TRBJ1-1, the V gene TRBV20-1, with 7 bases that match TRBD1. V lost 6 bases, J lost 5 bases, and 6 bases stayed unmatched. CDR3 length: 12 amino acids. CDR1 DFQATT and CDR2 SNEGSKA come from the germline V gene (reference sequence). For the CDR3, the DNA is TGCAGTGCAATGGACAGGAAAACTGAAGCTTTCTTT. This gives the protein CSAMDRKTEAFF.

The chain couples TRBV4-1 to TRBJ2-7; perhaps TRBD2 as D (6 bases). CDR1 is MGHRA and CDR2 is YSYEKL in the germline V gene. V gave up 1 base and J gave up 4 bases, with 14 bases separating them. This CDR3 is 15 amino acids long. CDR3 bases: TGCGCCAGCAGCCAAGTTTCGGGAGAAGCGTACGAGCAGTACTTC. Translation: CASSQVSGEAYEQYF.

V is TRBV11-2 and J is TRBJ2-2, with TRBD2 matching 8 bases. Per the germline V gene, CDR1 is SGHAT and CDR2 is FQNNGV. The CDR3 spans 17 residues. V dropped 4 bases and J dropped 6; count of bases not matched to a gene: 13. CDR3 sequence (DNA): TGTGCCAGCAGCTCGGCGGGGGGATTGGGGATATCCGGGGAGCTGTTTTTT. Its protein product is CASSSAGGLGISGELFF.

V and J are TRBV28 and TRBJ2-1; 12 nucleotides line up with TRBD2. Germline V CDR1 and CDR2: MDHEN, SYDVKM. The CDR3 contains 18 residues. The V gene end was trimmed by 3 bases and the J gene end by 8 bases; junction bases not matched to a gene: 14. The CDR3 bases are TGTGCCAGCAGTTTTTGGTCGGCTAGCGGGGGGGGCCCCCATGAGCAGTTCTTC. Translated: CASSFWSASGGGPHEQFF.

This rearrangement joins TRBV29-1 to TRBJ2-1; D gene ambiguous. Germline loops: CDR1 SQVTM, CDR2 ANQGSEA. The V end was cut by 5 bases, the J end by 0 bases, with 5 bases between. The CDR3 is 12 amino acids. CDR3 loop: CSVSSSYNEQFF. DNA of the CDR3: TGCAGCGTTTCCAGCTCCTACAATGAGCAGTTCTTC.

V usage is TRBV5-4 and J usage is TRBJ2-3, with D tentatively TRBD1 (5 bases). Germline loops: CDR1 SGHNT, CDR2 YYREEE (reference sequence). The ends were cut back, 2 bases at V and 3 bases at J, with 10 bases in the middle. The length of the CDR3 is 14 residues. Here the CDR3 reads CASSFGAGTDTQYF. In DNA form, the CDR3 reads TGTGCCAGCAGCTTTGGGGCCGGAACAGATACGCAGTATTTT.

V gene TRBV4-1 combines with J gene TRBJ2-5, with TRBD1 identical over 8 bases. Germline assignment: CDR1 MGHRA and CDR2 YSYEKL. Losses at the gene ends were 0 bases for V and 5 bases for J; bases not matched to a gene: 8. This CDR3 contains 16 residues. DNA for the CDR3: TGCGCCAGCAGCCAAGATGCAGGGGGCGAATGGGAGACCCAGTACTTC. It codes for CASSQDAGGEWETQYF.

This clonotype was observed many times. The chain joins TRBV7-6 to TRBJ2-5; D remains ambiguous. This CDR3 spans 16 amino acids. The germline CDR1 and CDR2 sequences are SGHVS and FNYEAQ. The V and J ends lost 1 base and 4 bases respectively, with 16 bases between them. CDR3 DNA sequence: TGTGCCAGCAGCTTAGGACAAGTGGCGTTACGAGAGACCCAGTACTTC. It is translated as CASSLGQVALRETQYF. Complete variable domain (other parts from reference TRBV7-6 and TRBJ2-5): GAGVSQSPRYKVTKRGQDVALRCDPISGHVSLYWYRQALGQGPEFLTYFNYEAQQDKSGLPNDRFSAERPEGSISTLTIQRTEQRDSAMYRCASSLGQVALRETQYFGPGTRLLVL.

The chain couples TRBV7-8 to TRBJ2-5; D might be TRBD2 (6 bases). Germline CDR1 is SGHVS and CDR2 is FQNEAQ. The CDR3 extends over 14 amino acids. V was pared by 5 bases and J by 3 bases, with 13 bases between. CDR3 nucleotides: TGTGCCAGCAGCCAGGGCGGGGATAAAGAGACCCAGTACTTC. As protein: CASSQGGDKETQYF.

Details on this clonotype: Lacking the conserved final phenylalanine or tryptophan, this CDR3 likely reflects a read error. V is TRBV14 and J is TRBJ2-7, with a weak D call TRBD2 (6 bases). CDR1 is SGHDN, CDR2 FVKESK, per germline. The CDR3 runs 13 residues. V lost 1 base and J 6 bases, leaving 10 bases between the germline ends. Here the CDR3 DNA reads TGTGCCAGCAGCCAAGTTGGCGGGATCGAGCAGTACTGC. As protein: CASSQVGGIEQYC.

V usage is TRBV6-1 and J usage is TRBJ2-7; a weak D match, TRBD1 (6 bases). This CDR3 spans 16 amino acids. The germline V and J ends were trimmed by 3 bases and 0 bases, with 15 bases remaining between them. CDR1 and CDR2 from the germline V gene are MNHNS and SASEGT. The CDR3 DNA reads TGTGCCAGCAGTGAGCAACAGGGTGTAATCTCCTACGAGCAGTACTTC. Amino acids: CASSEQQGVISYEQYF.

With regard to this clonotype: This may be a read error, as it is one base from a much larger clone. This chain joins TRBV6-5 and TRBJ2-2, with D tentatively TRBD1 (5 bases). V gave up 2 bases and J gave up 1 base, with 11 bases separating them. The germline V gene has CDR1 MNHEY and CDR2 SVGAGI. The CDR3 length is 16 residues. This CDR3 is CASSYVQGRNTGELFF. For the CDR3, the DNA is TGTGCCAGCAGTTACGTTCAGGGCCGGAACACCGGGGAGCTGTTTTTT.

This clonotype has a count of ten or more. V gene TRBV7-2 combines with J gene TRBJ1-6; TRBD1 matches at 7 bases. V was clipped by 5 bases and J by 6 bases; unmatched bases: 10. The CDR3 runs 16 residues. Germline lookup yields CDR1 SGHTA and CDR2 FQGNSA. This chain's CDR3 is CASSLMRQGTNSPLHF. The CDR3 DNA reads as TGTGCCAGCAGCCTAATGAGACAGGGAACTAATTCACCCCTCCACTTT.

J is TRBJ2-7 and V is TRBV20-1; possibly TRBD1 or TRBD2 for D (5 bases each). The length of the CDR3 is 12 residues. The germline gives CDR1 DFQATT, CDR2 SNEGSKA (reference sequence). The germline V and J ends were trimmed by 4 bases and 3 bases, with 10 bases remaining between them. The DNA for the CDR3 is TGCAGTGCTAAGGGGACCCTCTACGAGCAGTACTTC. Translated, it gives CSAKGTLYEQYF.

This clonotype was counted a few times. V and J are TRBV6-5 and TRBJ1-2; 8 bases match TRBD1. Trimming cost V 7 bases and J 4 bases; bases outside gene matches: 14. This CDR3 is 16 amino acids long. Germline V gives CDR1 MNHEY, CDR2 SVGAGI. The CDR3 region is CASTRAPGGAGYGYTF. CDR3 in DNA: TGTGCCAGCACCCGGGCCCCAGGGGGCGCGGGCTATGGCTACACCTTC.

The chain joins TRBV7-2 to TRBJ1-5; D is ambiguous. V lost 4 bases, J lost 0 bases, and 13 bases lay in between. Germline CDR1 SGHTA, CDR2 FQGNSA. CDR3 length equals 16 residues. CDR3 residues: CASSSNAAGSNQPQHF. In nucleotides, the CDR3 is TGTGCCAGCAGCTCAAACGCAGCAGGTAGCAATCAGCCCCAGCATTTT.

This clonotype was recorded many times. The chain couples TRBV10-3 to TRBJ1-1; D is uncertain. Trimming took 0 bases from V and 5 from J, leaving 7 bases between them. Germline CDR1 is ENHRY and CDR2 is SYGVKD. The CDR3 consists of 13 residues. The CDR3 DNA reads TGTGCCATCAGTGAGTCGGGTTCGACTGAAGCTTTCTTT. This translates into CAISESGSTEAFF.

V and J are TRBV12-3 or TRBV12-4 and TRBJ1-1; no firm D call. The CDR3 has 12 residues. Deletions cut 3 bases from V and 8 bases from J, with 10 bases between. The chain's CDR3 is CASSFTSREAFF. As DNA, the CDR3 is TGTGCCAGCAGTTTTACAAGTAGGGAAGCTTTCTTT.

This sequence joins TRBV14 and TRBJ1-1; possibly TRBD1 for D (6 bases). The V gene's germline CDR1 is SGHDN and CDR2 FVKESK. V was shortened by 6 bases and J by 6 bases, with 14 bases between the two germline ends. The CDR3 consists of 13 residues. The CDR3 region is CASRGTSGAEAFF. DNA of the CDR3: TGTGCCAGCAGGGGGACAAGCGGCGCTGAAGCTTTCTTT.

The table lists this clonotype with many counts. The chain combines TRBV7-2 with TRBJ2-7; D could derive from TRBD1 or TRBD2 (5 bases each). The CDR3 has 15 amino acids. V was pared by 5 bases and J by 3 bases, with 17 bases between. Germline-derived CDR1 and CDR2 are SGHTA and FQGNSA. CDR3 coding DNA: TGTGCCAGCAGCCTAGGGACGGCCGGGGACTACGAGCAGTACTTC. Amino acids: CASSLGTAGDYEQYF.

This clonotype was found a few times. The rearrangement uses TRBV6-2 or TRBV6-3 and TRBJ2-2; the D gene could be TRBD1 or TRBD2 (5 bases each). This CDR3 has 14 amino acids. In germline, CDR1 is MNHEY, CDR2 SVGEGT. Trimming cost V 4 bases and J 5 bases, with 11 bases left between them. Written as DNA, the CDR3 is TGTGCCAGCAGTTTGAGGGGCACAACCGGGGAGCTGTTTTTT. Translated, it gives CASSLRGTTGELFF.

A remark on this clonotype: The missing conserved phenylalanine or tryptophan at the end of this CDR3 makes a read error likely. The DNA is omitted, as the CDR3 cannot be located on it reliably, and the CDR3 follows TCRdb's listing. The J gene is TRBJ2-2, the V gene TRBV7-2; the table's D call TRBD2 went unverified against the DNA. Germline values: CDR1 SGHTA, CDR2 FQGNSA. Termini included, the CDR3 measures 15 amino acids. CDR3: CASSSTGTNTGEMFL.